These 8 T cell receptor beta chains originate from one sample sequenced in a study of blood T cell repertoires in COVID-19. Profiled with immunoSEQ multiplex PCR; TCRdb holds only in-frame clones, not every one. This table has nearly 250,000 clones, 86% appearing once. The sequenced sample was PBMCs or T cells enriched from blood (not recorded which). The receptors come from a woman between 50 and 59 years old who had recovered from COVID-19.

The chain links TRBV4-2 to TRBJ1-4; a weak D match, TRBD1 (6 bases). CDR3 length: 15 amino acids. CDR1 LGHNA and CDR2 YNFKEQ come from the germline V gene. The V and J ends lost 2 bases and 5 bases respectively, with 12 bases between them. In nucleotides, the CDR3 is TGTGCCAGCAGCCAACCACAGGGCCCGAATGAAAAACTGTTTTTT. Encoded protein: CASSQPQGPNEKLFF.

The count of this clone is one. J is TRBJ1-5 and V is TRBV30; 9 nucleotides line up with TRBD1. Looked up from germline, CDR1 is GTSNPN and CDR2 is SVGIG (reference sequence). The CDR3 is 15 residues long. V trimming: 5 bases; J trimming: 6 bases; junction bases outside the gene matches: 11. The CDR3 DNA reads as TGTGCCTGGGCAGAAGCTTACAGGGGGCTTCAGCCCCAGCATTTT. Amino acid sequence: CAWAEAYRGLQPQHF.

CDR3 DNA: TGCGCCAGCAGCCCGAGCAGACAGCTATTCTATGGCTACACCTTC. As protein: CASSPSRQLFYGYTF. This chain joins TRBV4-3 and TRBJ1-2; TRBD1 is a possible D gene (5 bases). This CDR3 is 15 amino acids long. Trimming shortened V by 4 bases and J by 4 bases, and 16 bases separated the two germline ends. Germline CDR1 and CDR2: LGHNA and YSLEER.

The chain combines TRBV5-6 with TRBJ2-5; the D gene is possibly TRBD2 (5 bases). Germline CDR1 SGHDT, CDR2 YYEEEE. Between the trimmed V and J ends, which lost 4 bases and 4 bases, there was a span of 14 bases. The CDR3 has 14 residues. The CDR3 DNA reads TGTGCCAGCAGCCCCGGAGCGGTAGGAGAGACCCAGTACTTC. It is translated as CASSPGAVGETQYF.

The gene calls are TRBV28 and TRBJ2-6, with 8 bases fitting TRBD1. This CDR3 has 17 amino acids. V was pared by 5 bases and J by 1 base, with 7 bases of the junction left unmatched. Germline-derived CDR1 and CDR2 are MDHEN and SYDVKM. The CDR3 region is CASSDRGLRSGANVLTF. The CDR3 coding sequence is TGTGCCAGCAGTGACAGGGGCCTTCGATCTGGGGCCAACGTCCTGACTTTC.

V and J are TRBV30 and TRBJ1-2; maybe TRBD1 (5 bases). This CDR3 comprises 15 residues. The V gene's germline CDR1 is GTSNPN and CDR2 SVGIG (reference sequence). The germline V and J ends were trimmed by 2 bases and 0 bases, with 13 bases remaining between them. This chain's CDR3 is CAWSPGGASNYGYTF. DNA of the CDR3: TGTGCCTGGAGTCCAGGCGGGGCCTCTAACTATGGCTACACCTTC.

The V call is TRBV4-1, the J call TRBJ1-2; 9 positions agree with TRBD1. V gave up 3 bases and J gave up 2 bases; unmatched junction bases: 1. The CDR3 consists of 14 residues. Germline loops: CDR1 MGHRA, CDR2 YSYEKL. Here the CDR3 reads CASSQDRGNYGYTF. The DNA of the CDR3 is TGCGCCAGCAGCCAGGACAGGGGAAACTATGGCTACACCTTC.

The genes are TRBV30 and TRBJ1-3; a possible D gene is TRBD1 (5 bases). This CDR3 spans 14 amino acids. The ends were cut back, 0 bases at V and 4 bases at J, with 10 bases in the middle. From germline, CDR1 is GTSNPN and CDR2 SVGIG (reference sequence). The CDR3 nucleotides read TGTGCCTGGAGTGTAATGGGGCGGGGAAACACCATATATTTT. Translating it yields CAWSVMGRGNTIYF.